This record covers a single T cell receptor beta chain. The antigen is not known. The data derive from a study of Graves' ophthalmopathy and Graves' hyperthyroidism. Whole-study context: Researchers obtained peripheral blood at initial diagnosis, before any treatment had begun.

Whole-study results and caveats: Distinction of ophthalmopathy from stable hyperthyroidism by a 13-signature model reached approximately 89% sensitivity and 65% to 83% specificity. With just over 70% sensitivity and about 72% specificity, the model predicted ophthalmopathy progression.

Amplification targeted the TCR beta CDR3 regions, with RNA transcripts as the source material. RT-PCR was first run with HTBI primers, then multiplex PCR in a second round. Each CDR3 protein gets one entry after TCRdb re-called the multiplex PCR reads with MiXCR. The sample includes almost 750,000 distinct CDR3 sequences, around 40% of them seen just once. The CDR3 spans 12 residues. V was shortened by 0 bases and J by 7 bases, with 6 bases between the two germline ends. CDR1 and CDR2 (germline): WSHSY, SAAADI. Source material: peripheral blood. The chain carries TRBV10-2 and TRBJ1-2; D not certain. The clonotype originates from an adult man with Graves' ophthalmopathy. The CDR3 spells CASSESPFGYTF. For the CDR3, the DNA is TGCGCCAGCAGTGAGTCGCCCTTTGGCTACACCTTC.